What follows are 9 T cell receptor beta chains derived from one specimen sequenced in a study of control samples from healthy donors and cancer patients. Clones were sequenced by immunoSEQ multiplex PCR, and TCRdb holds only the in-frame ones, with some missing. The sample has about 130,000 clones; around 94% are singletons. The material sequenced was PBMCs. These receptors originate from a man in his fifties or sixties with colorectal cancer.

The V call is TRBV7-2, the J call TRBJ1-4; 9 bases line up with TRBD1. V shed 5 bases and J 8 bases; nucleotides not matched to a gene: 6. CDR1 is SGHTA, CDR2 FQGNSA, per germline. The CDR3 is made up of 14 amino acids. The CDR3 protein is CASSPGTGREKLFF. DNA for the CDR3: TGTGCCAGCAGCCCCGGGACAGGGCGGGAAAAACTGTTTTTT.

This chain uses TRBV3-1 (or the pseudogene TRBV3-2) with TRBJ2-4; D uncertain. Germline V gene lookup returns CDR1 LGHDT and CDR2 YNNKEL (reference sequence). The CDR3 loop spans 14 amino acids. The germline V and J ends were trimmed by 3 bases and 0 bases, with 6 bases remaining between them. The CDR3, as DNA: TGTGCCAGCAGCCATGGGGTAGCCAAAAACATTCAGTACTTC. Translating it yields CASSHGVAKNIQYF.

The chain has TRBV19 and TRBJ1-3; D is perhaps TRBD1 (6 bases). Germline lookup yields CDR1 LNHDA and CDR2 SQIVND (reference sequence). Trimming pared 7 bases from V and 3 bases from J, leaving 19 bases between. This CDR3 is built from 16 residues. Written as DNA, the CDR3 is TGTGCCAGTATGCCTCCAGGGGCTAGAAATGGAAACACCATATATTTT. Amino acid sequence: CASMPPGARNGNTIYF.

This chain's CDR3 is CASSEGPEVNTEAFF. The CDR3 DNA sequence: TGTGCCAGCAGTGAAGGTCCAGAAGTGAACACTGAAGCTTTCTTT. This rearrangement joins TRBV2 to TRBJ1-1; D gene uncertain. The CDR3 is made up of 15 amino acids. Trimming cost V 1 base and J 0 bases, with 9 bases left between them. CDR1 is SNHLY, CDR2 FYNNEI, per germline.

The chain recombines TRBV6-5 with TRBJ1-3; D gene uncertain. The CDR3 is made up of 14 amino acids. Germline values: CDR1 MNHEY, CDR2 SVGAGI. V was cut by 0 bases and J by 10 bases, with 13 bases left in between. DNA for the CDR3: TGTGCCAGCAGTTACTCTCGGGGTACCCGGACCATATATTTT. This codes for CASSYSRGTRTIYF.

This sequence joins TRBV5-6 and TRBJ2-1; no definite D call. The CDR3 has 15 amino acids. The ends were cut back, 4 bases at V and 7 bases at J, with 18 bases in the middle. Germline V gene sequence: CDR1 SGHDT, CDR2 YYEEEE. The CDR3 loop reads CASSRQADSINEQFF. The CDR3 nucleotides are TGTGCCAGCAGCCGACAAGCAGATTCGATAAATGAGCAGTTCTTC.

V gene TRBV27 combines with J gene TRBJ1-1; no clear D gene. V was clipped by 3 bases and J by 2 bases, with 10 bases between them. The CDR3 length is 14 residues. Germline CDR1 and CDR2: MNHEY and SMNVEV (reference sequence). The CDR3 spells CASSLGVLNTEAFF. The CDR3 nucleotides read TGTGCCAGCAGTTTGGGCGTCCTAAACACTGAAGCTTTCTTT.

The CDR3 bases are TGTGCCAGCAGCTTAGTTCCAGGGGACAGGGGTAAAGAGACTGAAGCTTTCTTT. As protein: CASSLVPGDRGKETEAFF. V is TRBV7-6 and J is TRBJ1-1, with TRBD1 matching 10 bases. Germline V gives CDR1 SGHVS, CDR2 FNYEAQ. This CDR3 is built from 18 residues. Unmatched junction bases numbered 13, after V lost 1 base and J lost 5 bases.

The CDR3 nucleotides are TGTGCCAGCAGCCCTGGGGGTCGGCTACTCGCGAACACCGGGGAGCTGTTTTTT. This sequence encodes CASSPGGRLLANTGELFF. The chain couples TRBV11-3 to TRBJ2-2; D possibly uses TRBD1 or TRBD2 (5 bases each). Trimming took 5 bases from V and 0 from J, leaving 19 bases between them. CDR1 SGHNT and CDR2 YENEEA come from the germline V gene. This CDR3 is built from 18 residues.